Presented here are 29 T cell receptor beta chains from one specimen sequenced in a study of blood T cell repertoires in COVID-19. Generated by immunoSEQ multiplex PCR, the TCRdb table keeps only in-frame clones and is missing some. The data contain 360,000 or so clones, roughly four fifths of them singletons. Sequencing was carried out using PBMCs or T cells enriched from blood (not recorded which). These receptors were obtained from a woman aged 45-59 years who had recovered from COVID-19.

J is TRBJ1-4 and V is TRBV13; 7 positions match TRBD1. V lost 5 bases and J lost 5; bases outside the gene matches: 5. The CDR3 contains 14 residues. CDR1 and CDR2 (germline): PRHDT, FYEKMQ (reference sequence). The CDR3 region has the DNA TGTGCCAGCAGCACCGGGACAGTCAATGAAAAACTGTTTTTT. It is translated as CASSTGTVNEKLFF.

The gene calls are TRBV2 and TRBJ2-3, with TRBD1 matching 9 bases. From germline, CDR1 is SNHLY and CDR2 FYNNEI. The CDR3 sequence is 19 residues long. The ends lost 2 bases at V and 0 bases at J; junction bases unmatched: 12. CDR3: CASSEHGTGFRHSTDTQYF. CDR3 DNA sequence: TGTGCCAGCAGTGAACATGGGACAGGGTTTCGCCACAGCACAGATACGCAGTATTTT. The complete variable domain, with remaining parts taken from reference TRBV2 and TRBJ2-3, reads EPEVTQTPSHQVTQMGQEVILRCVPISNHLYFYWYRQILGQKVEFLVSFYNNEISEKSEIFDDQFSVERPDGSNFTLKIRSTKLEDSAMYFCASSEHGTGFRHSTDTQYFGPGTRLTVL.

J is TRBJ1-2 and V is TRBV7-8; TRBD1 agrees at 8 bases. The V gene end was trimmed by 5 bases and the J gene end by 5 bases; junction bases not matched to a gene: 4. This CDR3 region has 13 residues. Germline CDR1 reads SGHVS; CDR2 reads FQNEAQ. This CDR3 is CASSPGQAYGYTF. CDR3 in DNA: TGTGCCAGCAGCCCGGGACAGGCTTATGGCTACACCTTC.

CDR3 sequence reads: CASSEWAVINYGYTF. CDR3 bases: TGTGCCAGCAGTGAGTGGGCAGTGATTAACTATGGCTACACCTTC. The chain combines TRBV6-1 with TRBJ1-2; D remains unclear. The CDR3 extends over 15 amino acids. The V end lost 3 bases, the J end lost 1 base, and 12 bases lay between the germline ends. In germline, CDR1 is MNHNS, CDR2 SASEGT.

This clone showed up just once. The chain employs TRBV27 and TRBJ1-2; D perhaps matches TRBD1 (5 bases). CDR3 length: 15 residues. V shed 2 bases and J shed 4 bases, with 14 bases lying between them. Germline assignment: CDR1 MNHEY and CDR2 SMNVEV (reference sequence). The CDR3 loop reads CASSLIPGMTYGYTF. The CDR3, as DNA: TGTGCCAGCAGTTTAATTCCAGGGATGACCTATGGCTACACCTTC.

J is TRBJ1-2 and V is TRBV3-1 (or the pseudogene TRBV3-2), with D maybe TRBD1 (5 bases). CDR3 length equals 13 residues. The V end was cut by 3 bases, the J end by 3 bases, with 8 bases between. Germline CDR1 LGHDT, CDR2 YNNKEL (reference sequence). The CDR3 loop is CASSHRGDYGYTF. The CDR3 region has the DNA TGTGCCAGCAGCCACCGGGGGGACTATGGCTACACCTTC.

The chain couples TRBV29-1 to TRBJ2-5; 10 positions match TRBD2. In germline, CDR1 is SQVTM, CDR2 ANQGSEA. J was trimmed by 5 bases and V by 3 bases; bases with no gene match: 15. This CDR3 comprises 17 residues. CDR3 region: CSVDPWGWSSGGETQYF. The DNA for the CDR3 is TGCAGCGTTGACCCTTGGGGTTGGTCTAGCGGGGGTGAGACCCAGTACTTC.

V gene TRBV4-3 combines with J gene TRBJ1-3, with D unresolved. V was shortened by 2 bases and J by 2 bases, with 7 bases between the two germline ends. The length of the CDR3 is 14 residues. Germline V gene sequence: CDR1 LGHNA, CDR2 YSLEER. Here the CDR3 reads CASSQRGAGNTIYF. CDR3 DNA: TGCGCCAGCAGCCAAAGAGGAGCTGGAAACACCATATATTTT.

The chain joins TRBV5-5 to TRBJ1-6; possible D gene TRBD1, 6 bases. The CDR3 is 16 residues long. With 0 bases removed from V and 9 bases from J, the gap between germline ends came to 16 bases. The germline V gene encodes CDR1 SGHKS and CDR2 YYEKEE (reference sequence). The CDR3 bases are TGTGCCAGCAGCTTGGTCCCTACAGGGTTTGGTTCACCCCTCCACTTT. It is translated as CASSLVPTGFGSPLHF.

The genes are TRBV27 and TRBJ2-5; the D gene is possibly TRBD1 (5 bases). The V end was cut by 0 bases, the J end by 5 bases, with 16 bases between. Germline loops: CDR1 MNHEY, CDR2 SMNVEV (reference sequence). This CDR3 contains 16 residues. The CDR3 here is CASSLSAGMMGETQYF. CDR3 nucleotide sequence: TGTGCCAGCAGTTTATCGGCAGGGATGATGGGGGAGACCCAGTACTTC.

This chain joins TRBV29-1 and TRBJ1-1; TRBD1 matches 8 bases. The junction had 12 bases not matched to a gene; V was cut back by 7 bases and J by 11 bases. CDR1 is SQVTM, CDR2 ANQGSEA, per germline. The CDR3 runs 12 residues. CDR3: CSARTGQVSAFF. DNA of the CDR3: TGCAGCGCCCGGACAGGGCAAGTGAGTGCTTTCTTT.

V and J are TRBV11-3 and TRBJ2-7; 7 positions match TRBD1. Germline CDR1 is SGHNT and CDR2 is YENEEA. The ends lost 1 base at V and 0 bases at J; junction bases unmatched: 3. This CDR3 region has 15 residues. The CDR3 bases are TGTGCCAGCAGCTTAGGCTCAGGGGGCTCCTACGAGCAGTACTTC. Its protein is CASSLGSGGSYEQYF.

J is TRBJ1-6 and V is TRBV5-1, with TRBD1 identical over 7 bases. The CDR3 is 14 amino acids. Germline V gene sequence: CDR1 SGHRS, CDR2 YFSETQ. V lost 3 bases and J lost 7; bases outside the gene matches: 4. CDR3 protein: CASSSGGLNSPLHF. CDR3 DNA: TGCGCCAGCAGCTCAGGGGGTCTGAATTCACCCCTCCACTTT.

The chain carries TRBV19 and TRBJ1-5; no reliable D call. V gave up 7 bases and J gave up 0 bases, with 10 bases separating them. Germline lookup yields CDR1 LNHDA and CDR2 SQIVND (reference sequence). This CDR3 is built from 14 residues. The CDR3: CASIGQSSNQPQHF. Written as DNA, the CDR3 is TGTGCCAGTATTGGGCAGAGTAGCAATCAGCCCCAGCATTTT.

The chain combines TRBV27 with TRBJ1-1; D remains ambiguous. The CDR3 has 11 amino acids. Germline loops: CDR1 MNHEY, CDR2 SMNVEV (reference sequence). V gave up 5 bases and J gave up 5 bases, with 6 bases separating them. Here the CDR3 reads CASSPGTEAFF. The DNA for the CDR3 is TGTGCCAGCAGTCCCGGGACTGAAGCTTTCTTT.

The chain has TRBV18 and TRBJ2-7; TRBD1 matches 9 bases. V was pared by 1 base and J by 2 bases, with 3 bases of the junction left unmatched. The CDR3 extends over 15 amino acids. Germline V lookup: CDR1 KGHSH, CDR2 LQKENI. CDR3 sequence: CASSPQQGAPYEQYF. The CDR3 nucleotides read TGTGCCAGCTCACCACAACAGGGGGCCCCCTACGAGCAGTACTTC.

V usage is TRBV11-3 and J usage is TRBJ1-1; 7 positions match TRBD1. CDR1 SGHNT and CDR2 YENEEA come from the germline V gene. The CDR3 length is 13 residues. V shed 10 bases and J 1 base; nucleotides not matched to a gene: 6. The CDR3 DNA sequence: TGTGCCACGCAAGACAGGGAGAACACTGAAGCTTTCTTT. It translates to CATQDRENTEAFF.

The chain uses TRBV3-1 (or the pseudogene TRBV3-2) and TRBJ2-3; the match to TRBD2 covers 8 bases. Germline CDR1 LGHDT, CDR2 YNNKEL (reference sequence). The CDR3 covers 15 residues. Trimming at V came to 6 bases and at J to 0 bases, leaving 5 bases not matched to a gene. The CDR3 region is CASRLTSGSTDTQYF. DNA for the CDR3: TGTGCCAGCAGACTCACTAGCGGCAGCACAGATACGCAGTATTTT.

This rearrangement joins TRBV5-6 to TRBJ1-5, with no clear D. V lost 1 base and J 5 bases, leaving 7 bases between the germline ends. CDR1 and CDR2 (germline): SGHDT, YYEEEE. The CDR3 spans 13 residues. This CDR3 reads CASSLHEDQPQHF. CDR3 sequence (DNA): TGTGCCAGCAGCTTGCATGAGGATCAGCCCCAGCATTTT.

This chain links TRBV9 with TRBJ2-7; the D is unclear. Germline CDR1 is SGDLS and CDR2 is YYNGEE. V was pared by 3 bases and J by 0 bases, with 10 bases between. This CDR3 comprises 14 residues. The CDR3 protein is CASSADLSSYEQYF. The CDR3 nucleotides read TGTGCCAGCAGCGCCGATCTGAGCTCCTACGAGCAGTACTTC.

The CDR3 protein is CASSPGTASVSQYGYTF. CDR3 in DNA: TGTGCCAGCAGCCCGGGGACAGCCAGCGTCAGTCAATATGGCTACACCTTC. The J gene is TRBJ1-2, the V gene TRBV9, with TRBD1 matching over 7 bases. Germline CDR1 and CDR2: SGDLS and YYNGEE. The CDR3 covers 17 residues. V was pared by 4 bases and J by 5 bases, with 17 bases of the junction left unmatched.

The chain joins TRBV10-3 to TRBJ1-1, with D perhaps matching TRBD1 (5 bases). V was shortened by 2 bases and J by 5 bases, with 12 bases between the two germline ends. Germline CDR1 is ENHRY and CDR2 is SYGVKD. The CDR3 runs 14 residues. The CDR3 sequence: CAISEQRGGTEAFF. The CDR3 bases are TGTGCCATCAGTGAGCAGAGGGGAGGAACTGAAGCTTTCTTT.

The J gene is TRBJ1-2, the V gene TRBV29-1, with 7 bases matching TRBD1. The CDR3 is 12 residues long. V lost 3 bases and J lost 6; bases outside the gene matches: 4. CDR1 is SQVTM, CDR2 ANQGSEA, per germline. CDR3 sequence (DNA): TGCAGCGTTGAGGGACAGCCGAATGGCTACACCTTC. Residues: CSVEGQPNGYTF.

The rearrangement links TRBV20-1 to TRBJ1-1; TRBD1 is a possible D gene (6 bases). Trimming pared 3 bases from V and 0 bases from J, leaving 14 bases between. Germline loops: CDR1 DFQATT, CDR2 SNEGSKA (reference sequence). The CDR3 has 15 amino acids. Here the CDR3 reads CSASYSGAVNTEAFF. CDR3 coding DNA: TGCAGTGCTAGTTATTCAGGGGCCGTGAACACTGAAGCTTTCTTT.

On this clone itself: The sample has other DNA sequences that encode this CDR3 too. The rearrangement links TRBV2 to TRBJ2-7; D may be TRBD1 (6 bases). Between the trimmed V and J ends, which lost 3 bases and 3 bases, there was a span of 12 bases. Germline CDR1 SNHLY, CDR2 FYNNEI. The CDR3 consists of 14 residues. DNA of the CDR3: TGTGCCAGCAGTGATGCTGGGGGCCTCTACGAGCAGTACTTC. Translating gives CASSDAGGLYEQYF.

The genes are TRBV6-6 and TRBJ1-2; possible D gene TRBD1, 6 bases. The CDR3 totals 13 residues. Trimming took off 10 bases at V and 4 bases at J, with 16 bases between the two ends. CDR1 and CDR2 from the germline V gene are MNHNY and SVGAGI (reference sequence). DNA of the CDR3: TGTGCCACGGGGGGATTGGGGGCCTATGGCTACACCTTC. It yields the protein CATGGLGAYGYTF.

The V and J genes are TRBV3-1 (or the pseudogene TRBV3-2) and TRBJ2-5, with a tentative D call TRBD1 (5 bases). V dropped 0 bases and J dropped 5 bases, with 16 bases sitting between them. The CDR3 sequence is 16 residues long. Per germline, CDR1 LGHDT and CDR2 YNNKEL (reference sequence). This CDR3 is CASSQDLLGLGETQYF. DNA for the CDR3: TGTGCCAGCAGCCAAGATCTACTGGGGCTGGGGGAGACCCAGTACTTC.

The V gene is TRBV10-3, the J gene TRBJ2-2, with 7 bases that match TRBD2. The CDR3 totals 16 residues. CDR1 and CDR2 (germline): ENHRY, SYGVKD. Unmatched junction bases numbered 7, after V lost 6 bases and J lost 0 bases. The CDR3 protein is CAIRPGRGANTGELFF. CDR3 nucleotide sequence: TGTGCCATCAGACCCGGCCGGGGGGCGAACACCGGGGAGCTGTTTTTT.

As to this clone: Other DNA sequences within the sample encode an identical CDR3. The gene calls are TRBV5-1 and TRBJ1-2; no definite D call. The length of the CDR3 is 11 residues. Germline assignment: CDR1 SGHRS and CDR2 YFSETQ. Trimming cost V 7 bases and J 4 bases, with 8 bases left between them. CDR3 region: CASSPGYGYTF. CDR3 bases: TGCGCCAGCTCGCCGGGCTATGGCTACACCTTC.